The 27 T cell receptor beta chains in this list originate from one sample, sequenced in a study of T cell changes during pregnancy in multiple sclerosis. Method: immunoSEQ multiplex PCR; TCRdb's copy keeps in-frame clones and lacks some. Of roughly 42,000 clones detected, about 88% appear once; the ten largest clones hold 1.2%. Source: CD4+ T cells from peripheral blood mononuclear cells, taken in the second trimester of pregnancy. These receptors were obtained from a female donor with multiple sclerosis, enrolled in a pregnancy study.

In this sample, this clone turned up a few times. This rearrangement joins TRBV30 to TRBJ1-3; 7 bases align to TRBD1. The CDR3 sequence is 13 residues long. The germline V gene has CDR1 GTSNPN and CDR2 SVGIG (reference sequence). The ends lost 5 bases at V and 6 bases at J; junction bases unmatched: 7. CDR3 amino acids: CAWGGTVENTIYF. The CDR3 nucleotides read TGTGCCTGGGGGGGGACAGTGGAAAACACCATATATTTT. Full variable domain (outside the CDR3, taken from reference TRBV30 and TRBJ1-3): SQTIHQWPATLVQPVGSPLSLECTVEGTSNPNLYWYRQAAGRGLQLLFYSVGIGQISSEVPQNLSASRPQDRQFILSSKKLLLSDSGFYLCAWGGTVENTIYFGEGSWLTVV.

This clone occurred once. This rearrangement joins TRBV11-2 to TRBJ1-4, with D possibly matching TRBD1 (5 bases). Per the germline V gene, CDR1 is SGHAT and CDR2 is FQNNGV. The ends were cut back, 2 bases at V and 3 bases at J, with 10 bases in the middle. The CDR3 runs 15 residues. CDR3 protein: CASSLRQQANEKLFF. For the CDR3, the DNA is TGTGCCAGCAGCTTAAGACAGCAAGCTAATGAAAAACTGTTTTTT.

This rearrangement joins TRBV11-2 to TRBJ2-7; 9 bases fit TRBD1. Trimming cost V 5 bases and J 4 bases; bases outside gene matches: 6. The CDR3 spans 14 residues. Germline V gives CDR1 SGHAT, CDR2 FQNNGV. CDR3 in amino acids: CASSRDRVRYEQYF. The CDR3 coding sequence is TGTGCCAGCAGCCGGGACAGGGTAAGGTACGAGCAGTACTTC. The full variable domain, in which reference TRBV11-2 and TRBJ2-7 provide the parts outside the CDR3, is EAGVAQSPRYKIIEKRQSVAFWCNPISGHATLYWYQQILGQGPKLLIQFQNNGVVDDSQLPKDRFSAERLKGVDSTLKIQPAKLEDSAVYLCASSRDRVRYEQYFGPGTRLTVT.

The rearrangement uses TRBV27 and TRBJ2-1; 7 nucleotides align to TRBD2. This CDR3 is 16 amino acids long. Germline V CDR1 and CDR2: MNHEY, SMNVEV (reference sequence). V lost 7 bases, J lost 7 bases, and 16 bases stayed unmatched. The CDR3 sequence: CASTKIGGGPLNEQFF. CDR3 sequence (DNA): TGTGCCAGCACCAAAATCGGGGGAGGGCCGTTGAATGAGCAGTTCTTC.

V gene TRBV9 combines with J gene TRBJ2-3; no clear D gene. The CDR3 consists of 16 residues. The V end was cut by 0 bases, the J end by 0 bases, with 11 bases between. Germline V lookup: CDR1 SGDLS, CDR2 YYNGEE. CDR3 region: CASSVVGASSTDTQYF. In nucleotides, the CDR3 is TGTGCCAGCAGCGTAGTCGGTGCCTCTAGCACAGATACGCAGTATTTT.

The chain has TRBV14 and TRBJ2-7, with D uncertain. Trimming removed 4 bases from V and 4 bases from J, with 5 bases in between. The germline CDR1 and CDR2 sequences are SGHDN and FVKESK. CDR3 size: 11 residues. The CDR3 sequence is CASSLGYEQYF. CDR3 DNA sequence: TGTGCCAGCAGCCTCGGTTACGAGCAGTACTTC.

The chain combines TRBV6-1 with TRBJ2-2, with TRBD1 matching over 9 bases. The V gene end was trimmed by 2 bases and the J gene end by 4 bases; junction bases not matched to a gene: 2. The germline V gene has CDR1 MNHNS and CDR2 SASEGT. CDR3 size: 15 residues. The CDR3 protein is CASSEMTGGTGELFF. Written as DNA, the CDR3 is TGTGCCAGCAGTGAAATGACAGGGGGCACCGGGGAGCTGTTTTTT.

Of note for this clone: The junction departs from germline at one end; a sequencing error may be responsible. The rearrangement uses TRBV7-6 and TRBJ2-1; 8 bases match TRBD2. CDR1 and CDR2 from the germline V gene are SGHVS and FNYEAQ. The CDR3 spans 20 residues. This CDR3 is CASSLISTTRAGEGYNEQFF. The CDR3 bases are TGTGCCAGCAGCTTAATAAGCACGACTAGAGCGGGAGAGGGGTACAATGAACAGTTCTTC.

The J gene is TRBJ2-7, the V gene TRBV7-9, with 7 bases aligning to TRBD1. V was pared by 6 bases and J by 3 bases, with 5 bases of the junction left unmatched. Germline V CDR1 and CDR2: SEHNR, FQNEAQ (reference sequence). This CDR3 spans 13 amino acids. In nucleotides, the CDR3 is TGTGCCAGCAGTGTGGACAGGCTCTACGAGCAGTACTTC. It codes for CASSVDRLYEQYF.

The chain uses TRBV28 and TRBJ2-3; 10 nucleotides align to TRBD2. Losses at the gene ends were 3 bases for V and 2 bases for J; bases not matched to a gene: 17. CDR3 size: 20 residues. CDR1 is MDHEN, CDR2 SYDVKM, per germline. For the CDR3, the DNA is TGTGCCAGCAGTTTGGGTCAGGTTTTTAGCGGGAGGCCCGACACAGATACGCAGTATTTT. Protein sequence: CASSLGQVFSGRPDTDTQYF. Looking up the rest from reference TRBV28 and TRBJ2-3 gives the full variable domain: DVKVTQSSRYLVKRTGEKVFLECVQDMDHENMFWYRQDPGLGLRLIYFSYDVKMKEKGDIPEGYSVSREKKERFSLILESASTNQTSMYLCASSLGQVFSGRPDTDTQYFGPGTRLTVL.

This clone showed up just a few times. V usage is TRBV9 and J usage is TRBJ2-2; 7 bases align to TRBD2. Germline assignment: CDR1 SGDLS and CDR2 YYNGEE. Trimming cost V 4 bases and J 7 bases; bases outside gene matches: 7. The CDR3 totals 14 residues. Written as DNA, the CDR3 is TGTGCCAGCAGCCTCACTAGCGCTGACGGGGAGCTGTTTTTT. Amino acid sequence: CASSLTSADGELFF.

The chain is built from TRBV27 and TRBJ1-1; 10 bases are a match to TRBD1. Germline V gives CDR1 MNHEY, CDR2 SMNVEV (reference sequence). This CDR3 is 16 amino acids long. V shed 3 bases, J shed 1 base, and the junction held 5 bases outside the gene matches. The CDR3 DNA sequence: TGTGCCAGCAGTTTCCGACAGGGGGCTTCGAACACTGAAGCTTTCTTT. Translated: CASSFRQGASNTEAFF.

The chain couples TRBV19 to TRBJ2-4; 9 bases are a match to TRBD1. The J segment lost 9 bases and the V segment lost 7 bases, leaving 10 bases of the junction unmatched. The CDR3 loop spans 14 amino acids. CDR1 LNHDA and CDR2 SQIVND come from the germline V gene (reference sequence). This CDR3 reads CASMGTGIRAIQYF. In nucleotides, the CDR3 is TGTGCCAGTATGGGGACAGGGATCCGGGCCATTCAGTACTTC.

This chain joins TRBV13 and TRBJ1-1; D perhaps matches TRBD1 (5 bases). With 2 bases removed from V and 2 bases from J, the gap between germline ends came to 12 bases. The CDR3 sequence is 15 residues long. CDR1 PRHDT and CDR2 FYEKMQ come from the germline V gene (reference sequence). CDR3 amino acids: CASSLSGGINTEAFF. CDR3 DNA sequence: TGTGCCAGCAGCTTATCGGGGGGGATTAACACTGAAGCTTTCTTT.

The V call is TRBV18, the J call TRBJ2-1; TRBD2 matches 8 bases. The V gene's germline CDR1 is KGHSH and CDR2 LQKENI. The CDR3 is made up of 13 amino acids. Trimming took 11 bases from V and 5 from J; bases not matched to a gene: 8. The CDR3 protein is CAGAGRANNEQFF. The CDR3 DNA reads TGTGCCGGCGCCGGGAGGGCTAACAATGAGCAGTTCTTC.

The chain uses TRBV5-6 and TRBJ2-1; maybe TRBD2 (5 bases). Germline-derived CDR1 and CDR2 are SGHDT and YYEEEE. The CDR3 is made up of 14 amino acids. Deletions cut 2 bases from V and 5 bases from J, with 11 bases between. CDR3 in DNA: TGTGCCAGCAGCTTTTGGAGGCGAAACAATGAGCAGTTCTTC. Amino acids: CASSFWRRNNEQFF.

The chain carries TRBV6-5 and TRBJ2-2; the match to TRBD1 covers 7 bases. Germline CDR1 and CDR2: MNHEY and SVGAGI. J lost 3 bases, V lost 6 bases, and 7 bases had no gene match. The CDR3 runs 15 residues. In DNA, the CDR3 is TGTGCCAGCAGCCACACGACAGGGTACACCGGGGAGCTGTTTTTT. It specifies CASSHTTGYTGELFF.

This sequence joins TRBV15 and TRBJ1-2; D might be TRBD1 (5 bases). CDR3 length: 16 residues. The germline CDR1 and CDR2 sequences are LNHNV and YYDKDF (reference sequence). The germline V and J ends were trimmed by 2 bases and 4 bases, with 17 bases remaining between them. This chain's CDR3 is CATSRLTETAVYGYTF. The CDR3 DNA reads as TGTGCCACCAGCAGACTTACAGAGACAGCTGTCTATGGCTACACCTTC.

The chain couples TRBV6-4 to TRBJ1-4; 9 positions agree with TRBD1. The J segment lost 1 base and the V segment lost 2 bases, leaving 14 bases of the junction unmatched. CDR1 and CDR2 from the germline V gene are MRHNA and SNTAGT. The CDR3 has 20 residues. CDR3 protein: CASSDRVTGGLNLTNEKLFF. Here the CDR3 DNA reads TGTGCCAGCAGTGACAGGGTGACAGGGGGATTAAACCTAACTAATGAAAAACTGTTTTTT.

The genes are TRBV7-2 and TRBJ2-3, with TRBD2 matching over 7 bases. Germline V gene lookup returns CDR1 SGHTA and CDR2 FQGNSA. V was pared by 1 base and J by 4 bases, with 8 bases of the junction left unmatched. This CDR3 contains 16 residues. In nucleotides, the CDR3 is TGTGCCAGCAGCTTAGTCGGCGGGAGAGGCGCAGATACGCAGTATTTT. It translates to CASSLVGGRGADTQYF.

CDR3 sequence (DNA): TGTGCCAGCAGTGAACTGTCGGGGGGGATAGGGAATCAGCCCCAGCATTTT. Encoded protein: CASSELSGGIGNQPQHF. The chain is built from TRBV6-1 and TRBJ1-5; D perhaps matches TRBD1 (5 bases). Trimming took 2 bases from V and 4 from J, leaving 18 bases between them. The CDR3 covers 17 residues. Germline assignment: CDR1 MNHNS and CDR2 SASEGT.

Turning to this clone: The junction does not match germline at one end; this may be a read error. The rearrangement links TRBV10-3 to TRBJ2-7, with TRBD2 matching 15 bases. Germline V gene data show CDR1 as ENHRY and CDR2 as SYGVKD. The CDR3 is 18 amino acids. The CDR3 region has the DNA TGTGCCATCAGGGATCCGGGACTAGCGGGAGGACGGTCCTCCGAGCAGTACTTC. Translation: CAIRDPGLAGGRSSEQYF.

The chain recombines TRBV5-1 with TRBJ2-7; maybe TRBD1 (6 bases). This CDR3 is 14 amino acids long. Germline loops: CDR1 SGHRS, CDR2 YFSETQ. The V gene lost 2 bases and the J gene lost 2 bases, with 11 bases spanning the gap. CDR3 bases: TGCGCCAGCAGCTTTTCAGGGGACGCCTACGAGCAGTACTTC. Its translation: CASSFSGDAYEQYF. The entire variable domain, with the rest obtained from reference TRBV5-1 and TRBJ2-7, is as follows: KAGVTQTPRYLIKTRGQQVTLSCSPISGHRSVSWYQQTPGQGLQFLFEYFSETQRNKGNFPGRFSGRQFSNSRSEMNVSTLELGDSALYLCASSFSGDAYEQYFGPGTRLTVT.

This chain joins TRBV6-6 and TRBJ1-1, with 8 bases identical to TRBD1. The germline V gene has CDR1 MNHNY and CDR2 SVGAGI (reference sequence). Trimming at V came to 5 bases and at J to 5 bases, leaving 4 bases not matched to a gene. The CDR3 covers 13 residues. CDR3 nucleotide sequence: TGTGCCAGCAGTAACAGGGGGGGGACTGAAGCTTTCTTT. Translating it yields CASSNRGGTEAFF.

This chain connects TRBV7-2 to TRBJ2-1, with TRBD2 matching over 7 bases. There are 17 residues in the CDR3. The V segment lost 3 bases and the J segment 6 bases; nucleotides outside the gene matches: 14. From germline, CDR1 is SGHTA and CDR2 FQGNSA. CDR3 in amino acids: CASSLVPRLAFGNEQFF. As DNA, the CDR3 is TGTGCCAGCAGCTTGGTCCCGAGACTAGCATTCGGCAATGAGCAGTTCTTC. Looking up the rest from reference TRBV7-2 and TRBJ2-1 gives the full variable domain: GAGVSQSPSNKVTEKGKDVELRCDPISGHTALYWYRQSLGQGLEFLIYFQGNSAPDKSGLPSDRFSAERTGGSVSTLTIQRTQQEDSAVYLCASSLVPRLAFGNEQFFGPGTRLTVL.

The genes are TRBV6-5 and TRBJ1-6; possible D gene TRBD1, 6 bases. Germline CDR1 and CDR2: MNHEY and SVGAGI. This CDR3 is built from 14 residues. Trimming took off 4 bases at V and 8 bases at J, with 12 bases between the two ends. CDR3 sequence (DNA): TGTGCCAGCAGTTTAGCCAGACAGGATTCACCCCTCCACTTT. Translated: CASSLARQDSPLHF.

This chain joins TRBV19 and TRBJ1-2, with TRBD1 identical over 8 bases. The CDR3 covers 14 residues. V trimming: 4 bases; J trimming: 7 bases; junction bases outside the gene matches: 8. Germline assignment: CDR1 LNHDA and CDR2 SQIVND (reference sequence). The CDR3 region has the DNA TGTGCCAGTAGTAATCCGGGACAGGCAGGTGGCTACACCTTC. Its translation is CASSNPGQAGGYTF.